What follows are 21 T cell receptor beta chains derived from one specimen sequenced in a study of shared clonotypes between healthy human individuals. Cells designated naive CD8 were CD45RO-negative and were positively selected for CCR7, with terminally differentiated effector memory CD45RA+ cells excluded. TCRdb's table, derived via immunoSEQ multiplex PCR, lists solely in-frame clones and lacks some. The sample has millions of clones, roughly 91% seen once. The sequencing sample was made of naive CD8+ T cells from PBMCs. These receptors were collected from a young man in good health. Some clones in this sample may be carry-over from other donors' samples.

The chain couples TRBV29-1 to TRBJ1-1; tentative D call: TRBD1 (6 bases). From germline, CDR1 is SQVTM and CDR2 ANQGSEA. Trimming took off 3 bases at V and 4 bases at J, with 15 bases between the two ends. The CDR3 has 14 amino acids. The CDR3 sequence: CSVEYSQGSTEAFF. The CDR3 DNA is TGCAGCGTTGAGTACAGTCAGGGGAGCACTGAAGCTTTCTTT.

The chain couples TRBV25-1 to TRBJ2-1; a possible D gene is TRBD2 (6 bases). Trimming cost V 8 bases and J 4 bases, with 9 bases left between them. Germline CDR1 and CDR2: MGHDK and SYGVNS. CDR3 size: 12 residues. The CDR3 DNA reads as TGTGCCAGCTTTCGGGGGTACAATGAGCAGTTCTTC. Translation: CASFRGYNEQFF.

Details on this clone: Distinct nucleotide sequences in the sample also encode this CDR3. The V and J genes are TRBV7-9 and TRBJ1-1; possible D gene TRBD1, 5 bases. The CDR3 has 15 amino acids. Germline CDR1 reads SEHNR; CDR2 reads FQNEAQ (reference sequence). V lost 0 bases, J lost 1 base, and 9 bases lay in between. This chain's CDR3 is CASSLAQGPNTEAFF. CDR3 DNA sequence: TGTGCCAGCAGCTTAGCTCAGGGCCCGAACACTGAAGCTTTCTTT.

The rearrangement uses TRBV27 and TRBJ2-7, with 7 nucleotides matching TRBD1. V shed 6 bases, J shed 1 base, and the junction held 6 bases outside the gene matches. The CDR3 is made up of 14 amino acids. Germline V gene lookup returns CDR1 MNHEY and CDR2 SMNVEV (reference sequence). The CDR3 nucleotides read TGTGCCAGCAGCCAACACAGGGGTTCCTACGAGCAGTACTTC. This sequence encodes CASSQHRGSYEQYF.

The J gene is TRBJ2-1, the V gene TRBV4-1; D ambiguous. CDR1 and CDR2 (germline): MGHRA, YSYEKL. V shed 2 bases and J shed 2 bases, with 7 bases lying between them. The CDR3 totals 14 residues. The CDR3 DNA reads TGCGCCAGCAGCCAACTCTCCCCCTACAATGAGCAGTTCTTC. It translates to CASSQLSPYNEQFF.

V gene TRBV5-4 combines with J gene TRBJ2-2; possible D gene TRBD1, 5 bases. Trimming left V 3 bases short and J 1 base short, with 7 bases between. The CDR3 loop spans 14 amino acids. Germline CDR1 SGHNT, CDR2 YYREEE (reference sequence). This CDR3 reads CASSSQENTGELFF. The CDR3 region has the DNA TGTGCCAGCAGCTCACAGGAGAACACCGGGGAGCTGTTTTTT. Complete variable domain (other parts from reference TRBV5-4 and TRBJ2-2): ETGVTQSPTHLIKTRGQQVTLRCSSQSGHNTVSWYQQALGQGPQFIFQYYREEENGRGNFPPRFSGLQFPNYSSELNVNALELDDSALYLCASSSQENTGELFFGEGSRLTVL.

The DNA for the CDR3 is TGTGCCTGGAGTATAGGGGCTGAAGCTTTCTTT. It translates to CAWSIGAEAFF. This chain uses TRBV30 with TRBJ1-1, with D possibly TRBD1 on 5 matching bases. The germline CDR1 and CDR2 sequences are GTSNPN and SVGIG (reference sequence). Trimming took 2 bases from V and 6 from J, leaving 7 bases between them. CDR3 length equals 11 residues. The whole variable domain, filled in from reference TRBV30 and TRBJ1-1, reads SQTIHQWPATLVQPVGSPLSLECTVEGTSNPNLYWYRQAAGRGLQLLFYSVGIGQISSEVPQNLSASRPQDRQFILSSKKLLLSDSGFYLCAWSIGAEAFFGQGTRLTVV.

This sequence joins TRBV7-9 and TRBJ2-7, with TRBD2 as a possible D gene (7 bases). The CDR3 contains 14 residues. The V and J ends lost 5 bases and 4 bases respectively, with 15 bases between them. The germline gives CDR1 SEHNR, CDR2 FQNEAQ (reference sequence). The CDR3 nucleotides read TGTGCCAGCAGCAACCTGGGGGGGCGATACGAGCAGTACTTC. Translating gives CASSNLGGRYEQYF.

This clone was detected only a few times. This CDR3 is also generated by other DNA sequences in the sample. The rearrangement links TRBV19 to TRBJ2-7; D uncertain. V lost 1 base and J lost 4, with 8 bases in between. The CDR3 covers 13 residues. Germline values: CDR1 LNHDA, CDR2 SQIVND (reference sequence). DNA of the CDR3: TGTGCCAGTAGTATAGGGCTTGGTTACGAGCAGTACTTC. Protein sequence: CASSIGLGYEQYF. The full variable domain, its missing parts supplied by reference TRBV19 and TRBJ2-7, is DGGITQSPKYLFRKEGQNVTLSCEQNLNHDAMYWYRQDPGQGLRLIYYSQIVNDFQKGDIAEGYSVSREKKESFPLTVTSAQKNPTAFYLCASSIGLGYEQYFGPGTRLTVT.

For this clone: The same CDR3 can be traced to other DNA sequences in this sample. The V and J genes are TRBV27 and TRBJ2-1; D gene unclear. The V end was cut by 0 bases, the J end by 3 bases, with 6 bases between. The CDR3 has 14 residues. The germline gives CDR1 MNHEY, CDR2 SMNVEV (reference sequence). CDR3 amino acids: CASSLSGGYNEQFF. The CDR3 DNA reads TGTGCCAGCAGTTTATCGGGCGGCTACAATGAGCAGTTCTTC.

As to this clone: This sample also contains other DNA sequences that code for the same CDR3. V and J are TRBV27 and TRBJ2-7, with 11 bases that match TRBD2. V dropped 5 bases and J dropped 2; count of bases not matched to a gene: 8. The CDR3 totals 16 residues. The germline V gene encodes CDR1 MNHEY and CDR2 SMNVEV (reference sequence). CDR3 nucleotide sequence: TGTGCCAGCAGTCGAATTCTAGCGGGAGGTCCCTACGAGCAGTACTTC. Residues: CASSRILAGGPYEQYF.

The chain has TRBV28 and TRBJ2-7, with 8 bases matching TRBD1. Germline V lookup: CDR1 MDHEN, CDR2 SYDVKM. This CDR3 has 14 residues. J was trimmed by 3 bases and V by 5 bases; bases with no gene match: 6. The CDR3 nucleotides are TGTGCCAGCAGTATAGGACAGGGTCTCTACGAGCAGTACTTC. Translating gives CASSIGQGLYEQYF.

The chain is built from TRBV7-9 and TRBJ1-2, with TRBD1 matching 10 bases. This CDR3 comprises 17 residues. V was pared by 5 bases and J by 8 bases, with 17 bases of the junction left unmatched. Germline V CDR1 and CDR2: SEHNR, FQNEAQ (reference sequence). DNA for the CDR3: TGTGCCAGCAGCCACGAAGGGACAGGGGACGACGCAACCGGCTACACCTTC. This translates into CASSHEGTGDDATGYTF. Based on the CDR3 plus reference TRBV7-9 and TRBJ1-2, the full variable domain is DTGVSQNPRHKITKRGQNVTFRCDPISEHNRLYWYRQTLGQGPEFLTYFQNEAQLEKSRLLSDRFSAERPKGSFSTLEIQRTEQGDSAMYLCASSHEGTGDDATGYTFGSGTRLTVV.

In DNA form, the CDR3 reads TGTGCCAGCAGTTATTTACCAGAGGGGAAAAACATTCAGTACTTC. It translates to CASSYLPEGKNIQYF. The chain links TRBV6-5 to TRBJ2-4; perhaps D is TRBD1 or TRBD2 (5 bases each). The V gene lost 3 bases and the J gene lost 4 bases, with 13 bases spanning the gap. The germline V gene has CDR1 MNHEY and CDR2 SVGAGI. The CDR3 has 15 amino acids.

This clone was observed a few times. This rearrangement joins TRBV11-2 to TRBJ1-5, with D tentatively TRBD1 (5 bases). Germline lookup yields CDR1 SGHAT and CDR2 FQNNGV. CDR3 size: 14 residues. V was clipped by 4 bases and J by 2 bases, with 9 bases between them. The chain's CDR3 is CASSSGTRNQPQHF. CDR3 sequence (DNA): TGTGCCAGCAGCTCCGGGACTCGCAATCAGCCCCAGCATTTT.

This sequence joins TRBV27 and TRBJ2-7, with a tentative D call TRBD1 (6 bases). The CDR3 extends over 17 amino acids. V was pared by 3 bases and J by 7 bases, with 25 bases between. From germline, CDR1 is MNHEY and CDR2 SMNVEV (reference sequence). In DNA form, the CDR3 reads TGTGCCAGCAGTTTTCGGGGCGGCCCCAGAGGGGGTAAGGAGCAGTACTTC. It is translated as CASSFRGGPRGGKEQYF.

The gene calls are TRBV6-1 and TRBJ1-2; D gene uncertain. This CDR3 contains 14 residues. In germline, CDR1 is MNHNS, CDR2 SASEGT. Trimming stripped 3 bases from V and 1 base from J, with 9 bases between. This CDR3 reads CASSEGRVNYGYTF. The DNA for the CDR3 is TGTGCCAGCAGTGAGGGGAGAGTTAACTATGGCTACACCTTC.

The chain carries TRBV2 and TRBJ1-3; TRBD1 aligns across 10 bases. With V trimmed by 8 bases and J by 1 base, 8 bases remained unmatched. Germline-derived CDR1 and CDR2 are SNHLY and FYNNEI. This CDR3 is 16 amino acids long. CDR3 in DNA: TGTGCCAGCGGCCTCGACAGGGGGCGATCTGGAAACACCATATATTTT. Protein sequence: CASGLDRGRSGNTIYF.

V is TRBV28 and J is TRBJ1-1; D might be TRBD1 (6 bases). The V end lost 6 bases, the J end lost 4 bases, and 18 bases lay between the germline ends. Germline V gene data show CDR1 as MDHEN and CDR2 as SYDVKM. There are 15 residues in the CDR3. CDR3 in amino acids: CASRPRGEGGTEAFF. The CDR3 nucleotides read TGTGCCAGCAGGCCCCGCGGGGAAGGGGGCACTGAAGCTTTCTTT.

The rearrangement uses TRBV6-1 and TRBJ2-7; D is perhaps TRBD2 (6 bases). The germline gives CDR1 MNHNS, CDR2 SASEGT. The CDR3 is made up of 15 amino acids. The germline V and J ends were trimmed by 7 bases and 0 bases, with 16 bases remaining between them. The CDR3 DNA follows: TGTGCCAGCACCGAATCGGGGGACGCCTCCTACGAGCAGTACTTC. The encoded protein is CASTESGDASYEQYF.

The rearrangement links TRBV28 to TRBJ2-7, with 7 nucleotides matching TRBD2. Germline values: CDR1 MDHEN, CDR2 SYDVKM. The CDR3 length is 15 residues. With 6 bases clipped from V and 2 bases from J, the junction kept 10 bases outside the gene matches. The CDR3 DNA reads as TGTGCCAGCAGGGACCCGGGAGGTCCCGCCTACGAGCAGTACTTC. It specifies CASRDPGGPAYEQYF.